The next 4 T cell receptor beta chains were all read from a single sample in a study of vaccination and CD4 T cells after COVID-19. Treatment reported: approximately nine-day PBMC culture with coronavirus spike peptide pools or control peptides (ViraFEST assay). For these receptors, no antigen is known. Sequencing of DNA taken from cultured CD4+ T cells relied on the Oncomine TCR Beta short-read assay. MiXCR, applied by TCRdb to the PCR reads, yields one record per CDR3 protein. In the table there are thousands of distinct CDR3 sequences, 45% of which are singletons. Sequencing was done on a sample of CD4+ T cells from blood, cultured in vitro. These receptors were taken from a human donor who had recovered from COVID-19.

The chain joins TRBV6-5 to TRBJ2-1, with TRBD1 matching over 9 bases. This CDR3 is built from 15 residues. Losses at the gene ends were 2 bases for V and 9 bases for J; bases not matched to a gene: 8. Germline CDR1 reads MNHEY; CDR2 reads SVGAGI. CDR3 DNA: TGTGCCAGCAGTTACCGGACAGGGGATTGGGGTGAGCAGTTCTTC. This gives the protein CASSYRTGDWGEQFF.

J is TRBJ2-5 and V is TRBV4-1; either TRBD1 or TRBD2 may supply D (5 bases each). Between the trimmed V and J ends, which lost 4 bases and 4 bases, there was a span of 25 bases. Germline CDR1 MGHRA, CDR2 YSYEKL. CDR3 length: 18 amino acids. This chain's CDR3 is CASSLFPLGVQVRETQYF. In DNA, the CDR3 is TGCGCCAGCAGCCTTTTCCCCCTGGGGGTACAGGTCCGAGAGACCCAGTACTTC.

V is TRBV19 and J is TRBJ1-5; the D gene is possibly TRBD1 (6 bases). Trimming took 2 bases from V and 9 from J, leaving 17 bases between them. This CDR3 has 15 amino acids. CDR1 is LNHDA, CDR2 SQIVND, per germline (reference sequence). CDR3 loop: CASSITWDIRGPQHF. CDR3 DNA: TGTGCCAGTAGTATAACATGGGACATACGAGGGCCCCAGCATTTT.

The chain combines TRBV27 with TRBJ2-7, with 9 nucleotides matching TRBD2. J was trimmed by 6 bases and V by 2 bases; bases with no gene match: 11. The length of the CDR3 is 16 residues. Germline V gene data show CDR1 as MNHEY and CDR2 as SMNVEV (reference sequence). CDR3 bases: TGTGCCAGCAGTTTAAGGGCAGCGGGGGGCCCCGCCGAGCAGTACTTC. Its protein product is CASSLRAAGGPAEQYF.